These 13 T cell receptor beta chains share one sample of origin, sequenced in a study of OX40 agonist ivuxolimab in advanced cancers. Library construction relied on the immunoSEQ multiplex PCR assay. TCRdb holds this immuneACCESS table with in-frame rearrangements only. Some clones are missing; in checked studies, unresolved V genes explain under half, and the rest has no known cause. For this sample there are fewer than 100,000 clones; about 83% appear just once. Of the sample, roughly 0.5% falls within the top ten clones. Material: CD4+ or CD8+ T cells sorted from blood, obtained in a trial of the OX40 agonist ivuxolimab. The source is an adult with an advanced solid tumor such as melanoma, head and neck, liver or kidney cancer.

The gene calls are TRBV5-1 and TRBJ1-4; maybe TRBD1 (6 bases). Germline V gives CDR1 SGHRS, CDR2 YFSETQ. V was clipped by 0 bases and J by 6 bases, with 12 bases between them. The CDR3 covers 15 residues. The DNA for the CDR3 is TGCGCCAGCAGCTTGGAGGGGGGGCTGTATGAAAAACTGTTTTTT. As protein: CASSLEGGLYEKLFF.

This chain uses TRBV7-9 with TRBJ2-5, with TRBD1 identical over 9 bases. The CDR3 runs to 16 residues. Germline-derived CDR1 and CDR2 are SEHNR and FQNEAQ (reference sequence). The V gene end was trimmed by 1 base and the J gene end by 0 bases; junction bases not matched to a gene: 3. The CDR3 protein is CASSLGDRVDQETQYF. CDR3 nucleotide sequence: TGTGCCAGCAGCTTAGGGGACAGGGTGGACCAAGAGACCCAGTACTTC.

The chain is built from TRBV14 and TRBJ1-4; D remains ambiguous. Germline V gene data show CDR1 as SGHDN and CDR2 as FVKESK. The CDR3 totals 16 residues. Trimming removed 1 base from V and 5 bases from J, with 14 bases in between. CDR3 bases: TGTGCCAGCAGCCAAGGGGGTCCAGGTTTGAATGAAAAACTGTTTTTT. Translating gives CASSQGGPGLNEKLFF.

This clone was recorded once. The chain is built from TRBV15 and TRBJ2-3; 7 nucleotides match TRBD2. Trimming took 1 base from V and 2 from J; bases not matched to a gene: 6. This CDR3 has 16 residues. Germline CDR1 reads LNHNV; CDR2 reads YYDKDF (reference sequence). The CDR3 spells CATSRGFSGATDTQYF. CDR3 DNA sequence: TGTGCCACCAGCAGAGGATTCAGCGGGGCCACAGATACGCAGTATTTT.

The CDR3 region has the DNA TGTGCCAGCAGCTTGGACGGCTACTATGGCTACACCTTC. Translation gives CASSLDGYYGYTF. J is TRBJ1-2 and V is TRBV5-4; no clear D. V lost 0 bases, J lost 3 bases, and 6 bases lay in between. This CDR3 comprises 13 residues. Germline V gene data show CDR1 as SGHNT and CDR2 as YYREEE (reference sequence).

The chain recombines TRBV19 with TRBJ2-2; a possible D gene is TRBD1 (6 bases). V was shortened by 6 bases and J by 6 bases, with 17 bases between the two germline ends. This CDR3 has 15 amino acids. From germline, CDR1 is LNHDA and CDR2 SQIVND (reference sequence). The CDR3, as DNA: TGTGCCAGTAGATCCGACAGGCCGGGCGCCGGGGAGCTGTTTTTT. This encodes CASRSDRPGAGELFF.

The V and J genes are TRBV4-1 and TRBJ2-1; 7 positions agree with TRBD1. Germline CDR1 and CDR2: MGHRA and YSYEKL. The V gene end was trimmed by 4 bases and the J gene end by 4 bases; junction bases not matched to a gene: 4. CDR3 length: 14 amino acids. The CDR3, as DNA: TGCGCCAGCAGCCCAACGACAGGGTACAATGAGCAGTTCTTC. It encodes CASSPTTGYNEQFF.

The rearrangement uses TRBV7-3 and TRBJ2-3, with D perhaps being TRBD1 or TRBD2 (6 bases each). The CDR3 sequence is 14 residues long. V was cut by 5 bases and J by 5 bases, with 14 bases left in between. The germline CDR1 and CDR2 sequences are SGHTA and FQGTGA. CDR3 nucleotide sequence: TGTGCCAGCAGCACCCGGGGGCCTCAAGATACGCAGTATTTT. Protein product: CASSTRGPQDTQYF.

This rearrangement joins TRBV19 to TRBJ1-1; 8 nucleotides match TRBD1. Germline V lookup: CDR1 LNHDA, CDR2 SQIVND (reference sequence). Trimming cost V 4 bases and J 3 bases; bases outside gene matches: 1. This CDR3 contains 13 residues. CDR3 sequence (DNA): TGTGCCAGTAGTAAACAGGGGGACACTGAAGCTTTCTTT. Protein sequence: CASSKQGDTEAFF.

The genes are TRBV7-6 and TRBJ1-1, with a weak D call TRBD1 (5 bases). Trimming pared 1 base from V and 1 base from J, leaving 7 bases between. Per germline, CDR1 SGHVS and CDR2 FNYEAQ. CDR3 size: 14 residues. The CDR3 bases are TGTGCCAGCAGCTTAGAGAGGGGGAACACTGAAGCTTTCTTT. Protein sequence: CASSLERGNTEAFF.

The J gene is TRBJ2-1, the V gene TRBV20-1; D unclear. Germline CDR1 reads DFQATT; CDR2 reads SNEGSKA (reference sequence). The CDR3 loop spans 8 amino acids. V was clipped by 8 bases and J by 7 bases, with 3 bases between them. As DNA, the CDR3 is TGCAGTCCGAATGAGCAGTTCTTC. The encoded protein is CSPNEQFF.

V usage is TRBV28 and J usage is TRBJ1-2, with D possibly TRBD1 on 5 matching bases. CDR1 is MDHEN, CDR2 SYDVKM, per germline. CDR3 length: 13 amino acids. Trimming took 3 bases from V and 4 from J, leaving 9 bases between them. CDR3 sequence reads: CASSFGTAYGYTF. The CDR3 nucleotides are TGTGCCAGCAGTTTCGGGACGGCCTATGGCTACACCTTC.

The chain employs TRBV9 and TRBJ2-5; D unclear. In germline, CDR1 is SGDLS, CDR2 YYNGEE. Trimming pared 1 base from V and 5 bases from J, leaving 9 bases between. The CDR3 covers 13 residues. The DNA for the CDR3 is TGTGCCAGCAGCGTATACAGTGGGGAGACCCAGTACTTC. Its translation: CASSVYSGETQYF.